In its sample, the clone carrying this T cell receptor (beta chain) was seen once. The sample is drawn from a study of blood T cell repertoires in COVID-19. The data were produced by immunoSEQ multiplex PCR, yet TCRdb's version contains in-frame clones alone and is incomplete. Of roughly 260,000 clones listed, 75% to 90% are singletons. The germline V gene has CDR1 SNHLY and CDR2 FYNNEI. Trimming removed 5 bases from V and 7 bases from J; junction bases left unmatched: 8. CDR3 length: 14 amino acids. What was sequenced was peripheral blood. This receptor was identified in a woman aged 45-60 years who had recovered from COVID-19. The chain employs TRBV2 and TRBJ1-5, with 7 bases that match TRBD1. The CDR3 is CASSLRQGGQPQHF. CDR3 in DNA: TGTGCCAGCAGTCTGCGACAGGGAGGACAGCCCCAGCATTTT.